This T cell receptor (beta chain) was identified in a study of identical twins. Study results and caveats: Excess sharing by twins proved weaker in beta out-of-frame sequences.

Using its own MiXCR run on the 5' RACE reads, TCRdb lists one record per CDR3 protein. The profile covers about 210,000 distinct CDR3 sequences, with approximately 9% appearing a single time and about 5.2% taken by the ten largest. In its sample, this clonotype was seen many times. The antigen remains unidentified. Relative to the germline gene, one junction end is altered; a read error may explain this. The material sequenced was memory (CD45RO+) T cells sorted from blood. This clonotype was obtained from a woman aged 18-29 years in good health.

The CDR3 spells CASSPIPAETQYF. CDR3 coding DNA: TGTGCTAGCAGCCCCATACCCGCAGAGACCCAGTACTTC. The genes are TRBV7-7 and TRBJ2-5; D unresolved. CDR1 SSHAT and CDR2 FNYEAQ come from the germline V gene (reference sequence). This CDR3 spans 13 amino acids.